Below, 30 T cell receptor beta chains from the same sample are listed, as sequenced in a study of post-analysis software for immune sequencing data. The study's findings and limits: About five TRBV segments, including TRBV5-6, TRBV5-1 and TRBV20-1, were more frequent in patients than controls.

Unique molecular identifiers were present in the TCR beta cDNA libraries. TCRdb ran MiXCR on the PCR reads and lists one entry per CDR3 protein. The data show hundreds of thousands of distinct CDR3 sequences, less than 35% seen once. Which antigens these TCRs recognize remains unknown. Sequenced sample: blood. Receptor source: a girl aged 5 to 17 with multiple sclerosis.

This clonotype was detected a few times. V usage is TRBV20-1 and J usage is TRBJ2-1, with D unclear. CDR3 size: 15 residues. Germline values: CDR1 DFQATT, CDR2 SNEGSKA (reference sequence). The V and J ends lost 6 bases and 0 bases respectively, with 15 bases between them. CDR3 coding DNA: TGCAGTGCCATAAACGGGCGCATCTCCTACAATGAGCAGTTCTTC. This sequence encodes CSAINGRISYNEQFF.

The chain is built from TRBV5-1 and TRBJ1-1, with D unclear. Germline lookup yields CDR1 SGHRS and CDR2 YFSETQ. The CDR3 is 14 amino acids. The V end was cut by 4 bases, the J end by 2 bases, with 12 bases between. CDR3 nucleotides: TGCGCCAGCAGCACCGGAGGGTCCAACACTGAAGCTTTCTTT. It is translated as CASSTGGSNTEAFF.

V gene TRBV25-1 combines with J gene TRBJ2-1, with D possibly being TRBD2 (7 bases). The CDR3 is made up of 17 amino acids. V lost 2 bases, J lost 7 bases, and 21 bases lay in between. Germline lookup yields CDR1 MGHDK and CDR2 SYGVNS. This chain's CDR3 is CASSEPPYEGGVNEQFF. CDR3 nucleotides: TGTGCCAGCAGTGAACCCCCTTATGAGGGGGGGGTTAATGAGCAGTTCTTC. The whole variable domain, remainder taken from reference TRBV25-1 and TRBJ2-1, is EADIYQTPRYLVIGTGKKITLECSQTMGHDKMYWYQQDPGMELHLIHYSYGVNSTEKGDLSSESTVSRIRTEHFPLTLESARPSHTSQYLCASSEPPYEGGVNEQFFGPGTRLTVL.

The V gene is TRBV20-1, the J gene TRBJ2-7; D is possibly TRBD1 (5 bases). With 4 bases removed from V and 4 bases from J, the gap between germline ends came to 11 bases. CDR3 length equals 12 residues. The V gene's germline CDR1 is DFQATT and CDR2 SNEGSKA (reference sequence). For the CDR3, the DNA is TGCAGTGCTACCCCAGGGAAGTACGAGCAGTACTTC. Encoded protein: CSATPGKYEQYF.

The chain joins TRBV10-3 to TRBJ1-2, with D uncertain. The CDR3 runs to 13 residues. The germline gives CDR1 ENHRY, CDR2 SYGVKD. The V and J ends lost 4 bases and 7 bases respectively, with 13 bases between them. As DNA, the CDR3 is TGTGCCATCAGTGTTCCCGCGCGGGGTGGCTACACCTTC. It yields the protein CAISVPARGGYTF.

This clonotype was seen only a few times. J is TRBJ2-7 and V is TRBV9; no clear D. The CDR3 sequence is 16 residues long. CDR1 and CDR2 from the germline V gene are SGDLS and YYNGEE. The ends were cut back, 2 bases at V and 3 bases at J, with 18 bases in the middle. The CDR3 bases are TGTGCCAGCAGCGTCGGCGGATCGGAAGATTACTACGAGCAGTACTTC. It is translated as CASSVGGSEDYYEQYF.

This clonotype was found a few times. This chain connects TRBV6-1 to TRBJ1-1; 7 bases agree with TRBD1. The trim removed 8 bases at V and 3 bases at J, leaving 6 bases unmatched. Germline CDR1 and CDR2: MNHNS and SASEGT. The CDR3 runs to 13 residues. Here the CDR3 reads CASGGQVYTEAFF. In nucleotides, the CDR3 is TGTGCCAGCGGAGGACAGGTGTACACTGAAGCTTTCTTT.

This clonotype was detected only a few times. The V call is TRBV7-2, the J call TRBJ2-1; possibly TRBD1 for D (6 bases). V was shortened by 1 base and J by 10 bases, with 20 bases between the two germline ends. Germline lookup yields CDR1 SGHTA and CDR2 FQGNSA. The CDR3 has 16 amino acids. The CDR3 loop reads CASSLDDRTPYREQFF. CDR3 coding DNA: TGTGCCAGCAGCTTAGATGACAGGACCCCTTACAGAGAGCAGTTCTTC.

This clonotype was seen a few times. This chain links TRBV25-1 with TRBJ1-5; D uncertain. The germline V and J ends were trimmed by 2 bases and 0 bases, with 11 bases remaining between them. The CDR3 runs 16 residues. Looked up from germline, CDR1 is MGHDK and CDR2 is SYGVNS. DNA for the CDR3: TGTGCCAGCAGTGAACGGCAGCCCTATAGCAATCAGCCCCAGCATTTT. It translates to CASSERQPYSNQPQHF. Complete variable domain (other parts from reference TRBV25-1 and TRBJ1-5): EADIYQTPRYLVIGTGKKITLECSQTMGHDKMYWYQQDPGMELHLIHYSYGVNSTEKGDLSSESTVSRIRTEHFPLTLESARPSHTSQYLCASSERQPYSNQPQHFGDGTRLSIL.

The rearrangement links TRBV20-1 to TRBJ2-1; D ambiguous. CDR1 is DFQATT and CDR2 is SNEGSKA in the germline V gene (reference sequence). CDR3 size: 14 residues. Trimming removed 7 bases from V and 0 bases from J, with 13 bases in between. The CDR3 loop reads CSDAVTNSYNEQFF. The CDR3 nucleotides read TGCAGTGACGCAGTTACTAACTCCTACAATGAGCAGTTCTTC.

This clonotype was seen a handful of times. The chain employs TRBV4-3 and TRBJ2-1; 10 bases fit TRBD2. With V trimmed by 1 base and J by 5 bases, 8 bases remained unmatched. Germline V gene sequence: CDR1 LGHNA, CDR2 YSLEER. The CDR3 spans 17 residues. The CDR3 sequence is CASSQGPSGSDHNEQFF. The CDR3 nucleotides read TGCGCCAGCAGCCAAGGCCCTAGCGGGAGCGACCACAATGAGCAGTTCTTC.

This chain connects TRBV20-1 to TRBJ2-1; TRBD2 matches at 14 bases. This CDR3 has 16 amino acids. J lost 6 bases, V lost 3 bases, and 7 bases had no gene match. Germline V gene sequence: CDR1 DFQATT, CDR2 SNEGSKA (reference sequence). The CDR3 reads CSASPGTSGSPNEQFF. CDR3 nucleotides: TGCAGTGCTAGTCCCGGGACTAGCGGGAGTCCCAATGAGCAGTTCTTC.

The V call is TRBV28, the J call TRBJ2-4; 9 positions agree with TRBD1. The last part of the DNA fits TRBJ2-5 better; the J call may be wrong. CDR3 length equals 16 residues. The germline V gene has CDR1 MDHEN and CDR2 SYDVKM. The CDR3 nucleotides read TGTGCCAGCAGTCTCCTCACAGGGGGCTCGGGAGAGACCCAGTACTTC. Amino acids: CASSLLTGGSGETQYF.

The chain employs TRBV6-5 and TRBJ1-6; D is undetermined. V dropped 2 bases and J dropped 9 bases, with 11 bases sitting between them. Germline V lookup: CDR1 MNHEY, CDR2 SVGAGI. The CDR3 runs to 14 residues. In DNA, the CDR3 is TGTGCCAGCAGTTACCCGGACCGGCGTTCACCCCTCCACTTT. Its translation is CASSYPDRRSPLHF.

A word on this clonotype: Germline and junction disagree at one end, which may indicate a read error. The chain uses TRBV6-1 and TRBJ1-2, with a weak D call TRBD1 (6 bases). The length of the CDR3 is 15 residues. CDR1 and CDR2 (germline): MNHNS, SASEGT. In DNA form, the CDR3 reads TGTGCCGGCAGTGTGACAGGCAACGCTAACTATGGCTACACCTTC. Amino acid sequence: CAGSVTGNANYGYTF.

In this sample, this clonotype turned up a few times. V usage is TRBV20-1 and J usage is TRBJ2-7; 8 bases are a match to TRBD1. The length of the CDR3 is 11 residues. CDR1 and CDR2 (germline): DFQATT, SNEGSKA (reference sequence). Trimming took 6 bases from V and 6 from J; bases not matched to a gene: 4. CDR3 in amino acids: CSADRGGEQYF. As DNA, the CDR3 is TGCAGTGCAGACAGGGGAGGCGAGCAGTACTTC.

The V gene is TRBV6-6, the J gene TRBJ2-3; 9 bases agree with TRBD2. Germline assignment: CDR1 MNHNY and CDR2 SVGAGI (reference sequence). The CDR3 spans 15 residues. V was clipped by 6 bases and J by 2 bases; unmatched bases: 6. The CDR3 DNA follows: TGTGCCAGCAGAGGCGCGGGAGGGCCCACAGATACGCAGTATTTT. It yields the protein CASRGAGGPTDTQYF.

The chain has TRBV4-2 and TRBJ1-2; D is undetermined. Germline-derived CDR1 and CDR2 are LGHNA and YNFKEQ. The CDR3 is 15 residues long. Trimming removed 0 bases at V and 1 base at J, with 9 bases between. CDR3 region: CASSQDLSGNYGYTF. The CDR3 DNA sequence: TGTGCCAGCAGCCAAGATTTGAGCGGTAACTATGGCTACACCTTC.

V gene TRBV5-6 combines with J gene TRBJ1-2; 7 nucleotides match TRBD1. The CDR3 covers 15 residues. Trimming took 3 bases from V and 2 from J; bases not matched to a gene: 7. Germline V gene lookup returns CDR1 SGHDT and CDR2 YYEEEE. CDR3 in amino acids: CASSSPSTGNYGYTF. As DNA, the CDR3 is TGTGCCAGCAGCTCCCCTTCGACAGGGAACTATGGCTACACCTTC. Full variable domain (outside the CDR3, taken from reference TRBV5-6 and TRBJ1-2): DAGVTQSPTHLIKTRGQQVTLRCSPKSGHDTVSWYQQALGQGPQFIFQYYEEEERQRGNFPDRFSGHQFPNYSSELNVNALLLGDSALYLCASSSPSTGNYGYTFGSGTRLTVV.

Concerning this clonotype: Given a much more abundant clone one base away, this may be a read error. V gene TRBV11-2 combines with J gene TRBJ2-7, with D perhaps TRBD1 or TRBD2 (6 bases each). Germline-derived CDR1 and CDR2 are SGHAT and FQNNGV. Trimming took off 5 bases at V and 7 bases at J, with 18 bases between the two ends. The CDR3 runs 14 residues. The CDR3 sequence is CASSPMGAGNEQYF. CDR3 nucleotide sequence: TGTGCCAGCAGCCCCATGGGGGCGGGGAATGAGCAGTACTTC.

The sample holds many counts of this clonotype. The rearrangement uses TRBV7-8 and TRBJ2-1, with unresolved D. In germline, CDR1 is SGHVS, CDR2 FQNEAQ. The CDR3 contains 15 residues. V lost 4 bases to trimming and J lost 9 bases, with 19 bases between them. The CDR3 protein is CASSSYLLSRSEQFF. The CDR3 DNA reads as TGTGCCAGCAGCTCATACCTCCTGTCTCGAAGTGAGCAGTTCTTC. The complete variable domain, with remaining parts taken from reference TRBV7-8 and TRBJ2-1, reads GAGVSQSPRYKVAKRGQDVALRCDPISGHVSLFWYQQALGQGPEFLTYFQNEAQLDKSGLPSDRFFAERPEGSVSTLKIQRTQQEDSAVYLCASSSYLLSRSEQFFGPGTRLTVL.

The chain recombines TRBV25-1 with TRBJ1-2, with a possible D match to TRBD1 (6 bases). Between the trimmed V and J ends, which lost 9 bases and 4 bases, there was a span of 9 bases. Germline V gene lookup returns CDR1 MGHDK and CDR2 SYGVNS. The CDR3 contains 11 residues. CDR3 loop: CASRGGYGYTF. CDR3 nucleotide sequence: TGTGCCAGTCGAGGGGGCTATGGCTACACCTTC.

This clonotype has more than one count but fewer than ten. This chain joins TRBV29-1 and TRBJ2-3; D is tentatively TRBD1 or TRBD2 (5 bases each). CDR1 is SQVTM, CDR2 ANQGSEA, per germline. CDR3 length: 12 residues. V dropped 5 bases and J dropped 4 bases, with 10 bases sitting between them. The CDR3: CSVMRGSDTQYF. In DNA form, the CDR3 reads TGCAGCGTTATGAGGGGTTCAGATACGCAGTATTTT.

V usage is TRBV28 and J usage is TRBJ2-4, with TRBD2 matching over 8 bases. The J segment lost 6 bases and the V segment lost 8 bases, leaving 3 bases of the junction unmatched. Germline lookup yields CDR1 MDHEN and CDR2 SYDVKM. This CDR3 contains 12 residues. CDR3 residues: CASSGGRNIQYF. The CDR3 DNA is TGTGCCAGCTCGGGGGGGCGAAACATTCAGTACTTC.

The rearrangement joins TRBV10-3 to TRBJ1-1, with D possibly TRBD1 on 5 matching bases. The CDR3 has 15 amino acids. V was cut by 5 bases and J by 5 bases, with 18 bases left in between. Germline V gene data show CDR1 as ENHRY and CDR2 as SYGVKD. The CDR3 region has the DNA TGTGCCATCAGTCTTAGACCAGGGAAATGGACTGAAGCTTTCTTT. It specifies CAISLRPGKWTEAFF.

The chain recombines TRBV12-3 or TRBV12-4 with TRBJ1-5, with D unclear. V was cut by 3 bases and J by 5 bases, with 8 bases left in between. The CDR3 totals 13 residues. CDR3 loop: CASSLERDQPQHF. In DNA form, the CDR3 reads TGTGCCAGCAGTTTGGAGAGAGATCAGCCCCAGCATTTT.

There are a few counts of this clonotype. The junction does not match germline at one end; this may be a read error. The rearrangement links TRBV6-5 to TRBJ1-2, with a possible D match to TRBD1 (6 bases). Germline V gene lookup returns CDR1 MNHEY and CDR2 SVGAGI. The CDR3 covers 15 residues. The CDR3 region has the DNA TGTGCCAGCAGTTACGGCCCACAGGGTAGATATGACTACATCTTC. Translated, it gives CASSYGPQGRYDYIF.

The V gene is TRBV7-2, the J gene TRBJ1-1, with 12 bases identical to TRBD1. The germline V gene encodes CDR1 SGHTA and CDR2 FQGNSA. V trimming: 4 bases; J trimming: 4 bases; junction bases outside the gene matches: 4. This CDR3 is built from 15 residues. For the CDR3, the DNA is TGTGCCAGCAGCTCTTCGGGACAGGGGGCCACTGAAGCTTTCTTT. Translated, it gives CASSSSGQGATEAFF.

The chain is built from TRBV27 and TRBJ2-5, with 7 bases matching TRBD2. Germline CDR1 is MNHEY and CDR2 is SMNVEV (reference sequence). CDR3 length: 13 amino acids. V lost 4 bases, J lost 11 bases, and 10 bases stayed unmatched. Here the CDR3 reads CASSSTAAGEQYF. In DNA, the CDR3 is TGTGCCAGCAGTTCGACAGCGGCGGGGGAGCAGTACTTC.

The sample holds a few counts of this clonotype. The chain links TRBV12-3 or TRBV12-4 to TRBJ2-5; D may be TRBD2 (6 bases). The CDR3 contains 13 residues. Between the trimmed V and J ends, which lost 6 bases and 1 base, there was a span of 9 bases. CDR3 sequence: CASSDGSQETQYF. CDR3 bases: TGTGCCAGCAGCGACGGGAGCCAAGAGACCCAGTACTTC.